A selection of T cell receptor beta chains follows, all from one sample in a study of T-cell memory formation after mild COVID-19. One entry per CDR3 protein, called by TCRdb with MiXCR from the 5' RACE reads. This sample has about 250,000 distinct CDR3 sequences, with about 17% found just once. Sequencing was performed on PBMCs or a T cell subset sorted from them (not recorded which). The receptors were sampled from a man younger than 30 who had mild COVID-19 (a few samples of this study predate the infection). Cell type and time point are not known. The CDR3 runs from the conserved cysteine through the conserved F or W. Each record gives: V gene, clone size, CDR3 protein. For some rows the clone size is stated as once, few or many, or as a class when expanded; others skip it.

TRBV6-5	few	CATGQGANTDTQYF
TRBV5-1	few	CASSPEGMGNQPQHF
TRBV4-1	many	CASSQDPADTQYF
TRBV5-4	few	CASSIGGPMNTEAFF
TRBV4-3	-	CASSQEGAPTGFSGNTIYF
TRBV29-1	-	CSVTGMNTEAFF
TRBV3-1	few	CASSQDRLAGGIEQFF
TRBV7-2	-	CASSNGRLSYNEQFF
TRBV2	few	CASSDSGGQPQHF
TRBV6-5	-	CASSYADRSEQYF
TRBV12-3/TRBV12-4	many	CASSKRGHGELFF
TRBV7-3	few	CASSISGGAGTQYF
TRBV7-2	-	CASSFMGSNQPQHF
TRBV19	-	CASSITMFRGYEQFF
TRBV5-1	many	CASSPASSTDTQYF
TRBV7-9	-	CASSRGLAGAQETQYF
TRBV29-1	few	CSTRQDTEAFF
TRBV3-1	few	CASSLAQASTDTQYF
TRBV7-8	few	CASSPTGPSGNTIYF
TRBV5-1	-	CASRGEGTDTQYF
TRBV7-8	few	CASSLYVESPLHF
TRBV7-9	few	CASSLDTRLGGGTQYF
TRBV7-5	few	CISVPEARTGIGGWNIQYF
TRBV6-1	few	CASSERQGHNSPLHF
TRBV19	-	CASSIGGGEAQYF
TRBV10-3	-	CAISEGGGQPQHF
TRBV6-5	-	CASSYFSPHNSPLHF
TRBV2	-	CASRTGNSPLHF
TRBV7-2	few	CASSAPGSGGVGTQYF
TRBV2	-	CASSRDEYNEQFF
TRBV7-9	-	CASSVGANVLTF
TRBV6-2/TRBV6-3	-	CASSYIASGGTGELFF
TRBV5-1	-	CASTDSISNYGYTF
TRBV6-5	-	CASRTDRNTDTQYF
TRBV18	-	CDSSPGGSGANVLTF
TRBV11-1	few	CASSHSWLSAKNIQYF
TRBV30	-	CAWVPMVRIEAFF
TRBV5-1	few	CASSEDPGVNAYGYTF
TRBV11-2	few	CASGGDSPLHF
TRBV7-2	many	CASSLGGSGQETQYF
TRBV20-1	-	CSARGTSGNYEQYF
TRBV7-8	many	CASSLTGTEAFF
TRBV20-1	-	CSARDRAGDEQYF
TRBV6-4	-	CASSESSGGGSTQYF
TRBV4-3	-	CASSQDVRGHTEAFF
TRBV2	-	CASSSQGGGTEAFF
TRBV4-1	-	CASSLRRGGYGYTF
TRBV25-1	few	CASSGDYRAEQYF
TRBV6-5	-	CARNSGAPLHF
TRBV9	few	CASSVEPRSGYTF
TRBV10-3	once	CAISWDSSYEQYF
TRBV4-1	few	CASSQESRGTNEKLFF
TRBV24-1	-	CATSDPQSEQFF
TRBV18	-	CASSPPPRTDTQYF
TRBV7-2	few	CASTPWKGNTEAFF
TRBV20-1	-	CSALRGEETQYF
TRBV3-1	few	CASSQLQQAEAFF
TRBV7-2	once	CASSLGIYRGLTGNTIYF